Below, 6 T cell receptor beta chains from the same sample are listed, as sequenced in a study of CD8+ T cells in alopecia areata. TCR sequencing used cDNA made by reverse transcription of extracted RNA. Produced via immunoSEQ multiplex PCR; TCRdb's table is partial and in-frame only. Among about 110,000 clones listed, approximately 59% were seen once. What was sequenced was CD8+ T cells sorted from blood. Receptors were obtained from a human donor in good health.

In its sample, this clone was seen a few times. The CDR3 spells CASNVRDTQYF. The CDR3 DNA follows: TGTGCCAGCAATGTCCGAGATACGCAGTATTTT. V is TRBV6-1 and J is TRBJ2-3; D remains unclear. This CDR3 has 11 residues. Germline CDR1 reads MNHNS; CDR2 reads SASEGT. The germline V and J ends were trimmed by 7 bases and 5 bases, with 7 bases remaining between them.

This chain connects TRBV19 to TRBJ2-2; D is uncertain. The V end lost 3 bases, the J end lost 0 bases, and 5 bases lay between the germline ends. This CDR3 has 14 amino acids. Germline loops: CDR1 LNHDA, CDR2 SQIVND (reference sequence). The CDR3 DNA follows: TGTGCCAGTAGTATCGGTGCGAACACCGGGGAGCTGTTTTTT. It codes for CASSIGANTGELFF.

The table lists this clone with a few counts. J is TRBJ2-7 and V is TRBV7-9; D ambiguous. This CDR3 has 14 residues. Trimming stripped 0 bases from V and 5 bases from J, with 11 bases between. The germline gives CDR1 SEHNR, CDR2 FQNEAQ (reference sequence). The CDR3 DNA sequence: TGTGCCAGCAGCTTAGCGGGATCAACGCACGAGCAGTACTTC. Its translation: CASSLAGSTHEQYF. Full variable domain (rest looked up from reference TRBV7-9 and TRBJ2-7): DTGVSQNPRHKITKRGQNVTFRCDPISEHNRLYWYRQTLGQGPEFLTYFQNEAQLEKSRLLSDRFSAERPKGSFSTLEIQRTEQGDSAMYLCASSLAGSTHEQYFGPGTRLTVT.

This rearrangement joins TRBV27 to TRBJ1-4, with 10 bases identical to TRBD1. Trimming took 5 bases from V and 8 from J; bases not matched to a gene: 8. Germline CDR1 and CDR2: MNHEY and SMNVEV (reference sequence). The CDR3 length is 15 residues. In DNA, the CDR3 is TGTGCCAGCAGTGGAGGACAGGGGGTTGCCGAAAAACTGTTTTTT. Residues: CASSGGQGVAEKLFF.

The chain joins TRBV9 to TRBJ2-3; 12 bases line up with TRBD1. CDR3 length equals 20 residues. Germline V lookup: CDR1 SGDLS, CDR2 YYNGEE. V lost 4 bases, J lost 7 bases, and 22 bases stayed unmatched. In DNA form, the CDR3 reads TGTGCCAGCAGCTCTAACCTGGGACAGGGGGCGATTATCCCTCAAAATACGCAGTATTTT. This encodes CASSSNLGQGAIIPQNTQYF.

The rearrangement uses TRBV7-9 and TRBJ2-7; 10 nucleotides match TRBD1. The length of the CDR3 is 15 residues. Unmatched junction bases numbered 4, after V lost 3 bases and J lost 2 bases. Germline V gene sequence: CDR1 SEHNR, CDR2 FQNEAQ (reference sequence). The DNA of the CDR3 is TGTGCCAGCAGCTTGGGGACAGGGGATCCCTACGAGCAGTACTTC. Its translation is CASSLGTGDPYEQYF.